The entry below describes one T cell receptor beta chain. This sample is drawn from a study of shared T cell receptors in the human thymus. Clones were read by immunoSEQ multiplex PCR, and TCRdb kept only the in-frame ones, dropping some. Here the sample spans roughly 700,000 clones, around 89% being singletons. With 7 bases clipped from V and 1 base from J, the junction kept 16 bases outside the gene matches. The CDR3 sequence is 17 residues long. Germline loops: CDR1 GTSNPN, CDR2 SVGIG (reference sequence). The same data also went into a second study, on human thymus T cells. From that study: Those donating were healthy Finnish infants in corrective surgery for congenital heart defects.

What was sequenced was thymocytes. This TCR was recovered from a boy in the first two years of life with a congenital heart defect. This chain uses TRBV30 with TRBJ2-3; 8 bases map to TRBD2. CDR3 DNA sequence: TGTGCCTCCCTCCCCCGGGTAGCGGGATTTGGCACAGATACGCAGTATTTT. Translating it yields CASLPRVAGFGTDTQYF.